This T cell receptor beta chain was identified during a study of regulatory T cells in long-lasting Graves disease. General study findings and limits: A reduction in accuracy may have resulted from the small sample size.

This clonotype was counted at least ten times. As yet, its antigen is unknown. Investigators prepared the TCR beta libraries by applying iRepertoire HTBI primers and Arm-PCR of CDR3 regions. TCRdb reprocessed the multiplex PCR reads via MiXCR and lists one record per CDR3 protein. Of some 490,000 distinct CDR3 sequences listed, about 12% were seen once; the top ten hold approximately 9.6%. Stated time point: newly diagnosed GD, antithyroid drugs for less than 3 months. The TCR library was made from RNA that had been extracted from PBMCs in TRIzol. CDR3 size: 14 residues. The ends were cut back, 3 bases at V and 5 bases at J, with 13 bases in the middle. Germline CDR1 is SGHTA and CDR2 is FQGNSA. These records were also assigned to another study, of T cells in Graves' hyperthyroidism and ophthalmopathy. Per that paper: Researchers barred patients who had uncontrolled infection, other autoimmune disease, pregnancy or lactation.

The input for sequencing was peripheral blood mononuclear cells (PBMCs), taken at new diagnosis, from a patient treated with antithyroid drugs. This receptor was identified in a woman aged 25-40 years with Graves disease. This sequence joins TRBV7-2 and TRBJ2-5; a weak D match, TRBD2 (6 bases). CDR3 protein: CASSFFGSWETQYF. CDR3 nucleotide sequence: TGTGCCAGCAGCTTCTTCGGGAGTTGGGAGACCCAGTACTTC.